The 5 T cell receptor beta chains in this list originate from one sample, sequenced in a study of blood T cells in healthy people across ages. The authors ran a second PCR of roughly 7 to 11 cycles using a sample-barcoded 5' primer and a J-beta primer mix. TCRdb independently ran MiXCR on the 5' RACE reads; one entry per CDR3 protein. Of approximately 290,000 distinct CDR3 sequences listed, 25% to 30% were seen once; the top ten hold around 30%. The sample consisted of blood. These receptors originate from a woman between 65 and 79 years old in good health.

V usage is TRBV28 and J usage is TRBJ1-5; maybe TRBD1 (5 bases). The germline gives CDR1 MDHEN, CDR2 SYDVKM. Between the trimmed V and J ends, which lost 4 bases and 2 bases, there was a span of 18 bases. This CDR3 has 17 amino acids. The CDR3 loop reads CASSSGIRGIGNQPQHF. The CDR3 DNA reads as TGTGCCAGCAGTTCAGGTATAAGGGGAATAGGCAATCAGCCCCAGCATTTT.

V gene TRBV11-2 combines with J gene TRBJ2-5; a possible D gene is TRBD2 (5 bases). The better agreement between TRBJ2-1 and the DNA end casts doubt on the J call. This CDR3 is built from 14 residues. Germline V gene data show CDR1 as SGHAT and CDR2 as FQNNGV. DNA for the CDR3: TGTGCCAGCAGCTTAGATCGGGGAGCGGATGAGCAGTTCTTC. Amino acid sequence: CASSLDRGADEQFF.

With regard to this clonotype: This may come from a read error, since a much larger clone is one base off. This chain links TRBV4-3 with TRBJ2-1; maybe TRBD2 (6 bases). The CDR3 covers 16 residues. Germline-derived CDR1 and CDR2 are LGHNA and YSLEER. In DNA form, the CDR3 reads TGCGCCAGCAGCCAAGTTCCGGGAGTCCCGGTGCATGAGCAGCTCTTC. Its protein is CASSQVPGVPVHEQLF.

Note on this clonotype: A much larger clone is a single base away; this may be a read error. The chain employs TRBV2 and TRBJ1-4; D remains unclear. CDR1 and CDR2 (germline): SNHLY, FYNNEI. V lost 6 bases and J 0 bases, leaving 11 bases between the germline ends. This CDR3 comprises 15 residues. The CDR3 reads CASRDCRTTNEKLFF. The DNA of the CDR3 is TGTGCCAGCAGAGACTGCAGGACAACTAATGAAAAACTGTTTTTT.

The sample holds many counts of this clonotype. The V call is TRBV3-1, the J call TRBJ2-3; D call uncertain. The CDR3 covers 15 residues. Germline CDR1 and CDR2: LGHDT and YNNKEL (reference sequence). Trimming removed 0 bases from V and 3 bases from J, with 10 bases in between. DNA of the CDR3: TGTGCCAGCAGCCAAGATGAGGAGAGAACAGATACGCAGTATTTT. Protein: CASSQDEERTDTQYF.